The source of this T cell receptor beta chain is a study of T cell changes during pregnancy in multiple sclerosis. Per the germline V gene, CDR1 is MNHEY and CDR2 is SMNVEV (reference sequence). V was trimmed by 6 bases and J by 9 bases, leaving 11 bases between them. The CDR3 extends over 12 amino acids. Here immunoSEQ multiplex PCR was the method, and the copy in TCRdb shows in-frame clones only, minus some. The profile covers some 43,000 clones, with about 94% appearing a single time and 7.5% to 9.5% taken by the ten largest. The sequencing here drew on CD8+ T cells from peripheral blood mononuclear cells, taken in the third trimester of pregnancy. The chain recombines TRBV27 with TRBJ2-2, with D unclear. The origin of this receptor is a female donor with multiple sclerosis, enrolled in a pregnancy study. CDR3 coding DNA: TGTGCCAGCAGAGCGCTTGGAAGGGAGCTGTTTTTT. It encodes CASRALGRELFF.